The 29 T cell receptor beta chains in this list originate from one sample, sequenced in a study of STAT5B mutations in CD4+ large granular lymphocyte leukemia. Using immunoSEQ multiplex PCR, the repertoire was profiled, and TCRdb retains in-frame clones only, with some absent. The table has approximately 33,000 clones, around 88% seen once. The sample consisted of CD4+ T cells from blood buffy coats. These receptors all come from a human donor in good health.

This clone has just a few counts. The chain uses TRBV7-3 and TRBJ2-1; D ambiguous. Trimming removed 5 bases at V and 1 base at J, with 9 bases between. The CDR3 has 14 amino acids. CDR1 and CDR2 (germline): SGHTA, FQGTGA. For the CDR3, the DNA is TGTGCCAGCAGCCCAGGCGGTTCCTACAATGAGCAGTTCTTC. Its translation is CASSPGGSYNEQFF.

The chain links TRBV4-1 to TRBJ1-3, with D possibly being TRBD1 (5 bases). CDR3 length: 16 amino acids. Between the trimmed V and J ends, which lost 4 bases and 0 bases, there was a span of 13 bases. The germline V gene encodes CDR1 MGHRA and CDR2 YSYEKL. This chain's CDR3 is CASSRMKGPSGNTIYF. CDR3 sequence (DNA): TGCGCCAGCAGCCGTATGAAGGGACCCTCTGGAAACACCATATATTTT.

The chain is built from TRBV7-2 and TRBJ2-3; 13 bases are a match to TRBD2. Trimming cost V 2 bases and J 6 bases; bases outside gene matches: 5. This CDR3 has 16 residues. Germline loops: CDR1 SGHTA, CDR2 FQGNSA. The CDR3 DNA reads TGTGCCAGCAGCTTAACTAGCGGGGGGGCCAGGGATACGCAGTATTTT. Encoded protein: CASSLTSGGARDTQYF.

The chain is built from TRBV9 and TRBJ1-4; possibly TRBD1 for D (6 bases). Between the trimmed V and J ends, which lost 2 bases and 3 bases, there was a span of 8 bases. The CDR3 length is 14 residues. From germline, CDR1 is SGDLS and CDR2 YYNGEE. The CDR3 region has the DNA TGTGCCAGCAGCGTGCAGGGGTCTAATGAAAAACTGTTTTTT. It codes for CASSVQGSNEKLFF.

J is TRBJ2-3 and V is TRBV7-9; possible D gene TRBD1, 6 bases. The germline V gene encodes CDR1 SEHNR and CDR2 FQNEAQ (reference sequence). The germline V and J ends were trimmed by 6 bases and 1 base, with 8 bases remaining between them. The CDR3 contains 13 residues. CDR3 amino acids: CASRNRGTDTQYF. As DNA, the CDR3 is TGTGCCAGCAGGAACAGGGGCACAGATACGCAGTATTTT.

The V and J genes are TRBV10-3 and TRBJ1-2, with D perhaps matching TRBD1 (5 bases). CDR1 ENHRY and CDR2 SYGVKD come from the germline V gene. Trimming removed 10 bases from V and 4 bases from J, with 19 bases in between. The CDR3 sequence is 14 residues long. The chain's CDR3 is CASLPDGGVYGYTF. The CDR3 coding sequence is TGTGCCAGCCTACCGGACGGAGGGGTCTATGGCTACACCTTC.

The chain links TRBV4-3 to TRBJ1-6; no definite D call. CDR3 length: 19 residues. Germline lookup yields CDR1 LGHNA and CDR2 YSLEER. The V gene lost 0 bases and the J gene lost 8 bases, with 23 bases spanning the gap. In DNA, the CDR3 is TGCGCCAGCAGCCAAGATATGCTGAGGTCACGGTTTTTTGATTCACCCCTCCACTTT. Residues: CASSQDMLRSRFFDSPLHF.

This chain links TRBV29-1 with TRBJ2-1, with unresolved D. The CDR3 is 11 residues long. Germline V gene sequence: CDR1 SQVTM, CDR2 ANQGSEA. The CDR3, as DNA: TGCAGTATTGAGAACCGGGATGAGCAGTTCTTC. Its protein product is CSIENRDEQFF.

The chain links TRBV11-3 to TRBJ2-3, with 9 positions matching TRBD1. This CDR3 spans 17 amino acids. V shed 1 base and J 5 bases; nucleotides not matched to a gene: 10. Looked up from germline, CDR1 is SGHNT and CDR2 is YENEEA. CDR3 sequence (DNA): TGTGCCAGCAGCTTAGGCTCCGGGACAGGGAAGGAAGATACGCAGTATTTT. It translates to CASSLGSGTGKEDTQYF.

The chain couples TRBV21-1 to TRBJ2-5; the D call TRBD1 from the table was never checked on the DNA. TRBV21-1 is a listed pseudogene. The CDR3 is 18 amino acids. The DNA of the CDR3 is TGTGCCGTATCAATCTCCGCTCTTCACAGGGCGATACAAGAGACCCAGTACTTC. This translates into CAVSISALHRAIQETQYF.

This chain joins TRBV10-3 and TRBJ1-2; D gene unclear. From germline, CDR1 is ENHRY and CDR2 SYGVKD. The CDR3 has 14 amino acids. The germline V and J ends were trimmed by 2 bases and 3 bases, with 10 bases remaining between them. For the CDR3, the DNA is TGTGCCATCAGTGAGGGTAAGAGCGACTATGGCTACACCTTC. Protein product: CAISEGKSDYGYTF.

The V call is TRBV5-1, the J call TRBJ2-5, with 10 bases fitting TRBD2. The trim removed 2 bases at V and 4 bases at J, leaving 8 bases unmatched. CDR1 and CDR2 (germline): SGHRS, YFSETQ. This CDR3 region has 16 residues. CDR3 in amino acids: CASSFDSGGVAETQYF. CDR3 in DNA: TGCGCCAGCAGCTTCGACAGCGGGGGGGTTGCAGAGACCCAGTACTTC.

The rearrangement uses TRBV7-9 and TRBJ2-2, with a possible D match to TRBD1 (6 bases). Trimming cost V 4 bases and J 6 bases, with 12 bases left between them. The germline gives CDR1 SEHNR, CDR2 FQNEAQ (reference sequence). The CDR3 sequence is 14 residues long. The DNA of the CDR3 is TGTGCCAGCAGCTACGCACAGGGAGCCGGGGAGCTGTTTTTT. As protein: CASSYAQGAGELFF.

The chain carries TRBV7-2 and TRBJ2-3, with a tentative D call TRBD1 (5 bases). Germline V gene lookup returns CDR1 SGHTA and CDR2 FQGNSA. CDR3 length: 16 residues. The ends were cut back, 1 base at V and 0 bases at J, with 11 bases in the middle. The chain's CDR3 is CASSLVQVYSTDTQYF. The DNA of the CDR3 is TGTGCCAGCAGCTTAGTACAGGTCTATAGCACAGATACGCAGTATTTT. Supplemented by reference TRBV7-2 and TRBJ2-3, the full variable domain reads GAGVSQSPSNKVTEKGKDVELRCDPISGHTALYWYRQSLGQGLEFLIYFQGNSAPDKSGLPSDRFSAERTGGSVSTLTIQRTQQEDSAVYLCASSLVQVYSTDTQYFGPGTRLTVL.

The sample holds a few counts of this clone. The CDR3 here is CASSEVAGEGELFF. The DNA for the CDR3 is TGCGCCAGCAGTGAGGTAGCGGGAGAAGGGGAGCTGTTTTTT. The chain joins TRBV10-1 to TRBJ2-2; TRBD2 matches 9 bases. The V gene's germline CDR1 is WNHNN and CDR2 SYGVQD (reference sequence). CDR3 length equals 14 residues. Trimming cost V 2 bases and J 8 bases; bases outside gene matches: 3.

This clone is a singleton in its sample. The chain uses TRBV4-3 and TRBJ1-2; possibly TRBD1 for D (6 bases). CDR1 LGHNA and CDR2 YSLEER come from the germline V gene. V was clipped by 4 bases and J by 4 bases, with 16 bases between them. This CDR3 is 15 amino acids long. The CDR3 here is CASSPQLLTGYGYTF. DNA of the CDR3: TGCGCCAGCAGCCCCCAGCTTCTGACAGGCTATGGCTACACCTTC.

The chain employs TRBV29-1 and TRBJ1-1; a possible D gene is TRBD1 (5 bases). This CDR3 region has 14 residues. V lost 6 bases, J lost 0 bases, and 14 bases lay in between. Germline CDR1 reads SQVTM; CDR2 reads ANQGSEA. CDR3 residues: CSVTGAEMNTEAFF. Written as DNA, the CDR3 is TGCAGCGTAACCGGGGCGGAGATGAACACTGAAGCTTTCTTT. Full variable domain (missing parts from reference TRBV29-1 and TRBJ1-1): SAVISQKPSRDICQRGTSLTIQCQVDSQVTMMFWYRQQPGQSLTLIATANQGSEATYESGFVIDKFPISRPNLTFSTLTVSNMSPEDSSIYLCSVTGAEMNTEAFFGQGTRLTVV.

The J gene is TRBJ2-1, the V gene TRBV19, with a weak D call TRBD1 (6 bases). In germline, CDR1 is LNHDA, CDR2 SQIVND (reference sequence). Trimming shortened V by 9 bases and J by 4 bases, and 16 bases separated the two germline ends. This CDR3 region has 14 residues. The CDR3 protein is CASANRVRYNEQFF. DNA of the CDR3: TGTGCCAGCGCTAACAGGGTTCGATACAATGAGCAGTTCTTC.

This clone was counted only a few times. The rearrangement joins TRBV27 to TRBJ2-5; TRBD1 agrees at 10 bases. This CDR3 has 12 residues. The V segment lost 10 bases and the J segment 5 bases; nucleotides outside the gene matches: 4. Looked up from germline, CDR1 is MNHEY and CDR2 is SMNVEV (reference sequence). CDR3: CATDRGLETQYF. CDR3 bases: TGTGCCACCGACAGGGGGCTGGAGACCCAGTACTTC.

The sample holds a few counts of this clone. The gene calls are TRBV19 and TRBJ1-2; 7 nucleotides line up with TRBD1. Germline V gives CDR1 LNHDA, CDR2 SQIVND (reference sequence). CDR3 length equals 15 residues. The junction had 10 bases not matched to a gene; V was cut back by 6 bases and J by 3 bases. The CDR3 reads CASRRQGTVDYGYTF. The CDR3 nucleotides are TGTGCCAGTAGGAGACAGGGAACGGTCGACTATGGCTACACCTTC.

The V call is TRBV2, the J call TRBJ2-5, with D uncertain. The J call may not be correct, given that the DNA end is closer to TRBJ2-7. The CDR3 consists of 14 residues. CDR1 and CDR2 from the germline V gene are SNHLY and FYNNEI. CDR3 sequence reads: CASSQTKFAYEQYF. DNA for the CDR3: TGTGCCAGCAGCCAAACTAAATTCGCCTACGAGCAGTACTTC.

The rearrangement links TRBV5-1 to TRBJ1-4; TRBD1 is a possible D gene (6 bases). The germline gives CDR1 SGHRS, CDR2 YFSETQ. The CDR3 spans 14 residues. V was pared by 2 bases and J by 1 base, with 6 bases between. This chain's CDR3 is CASSLQGTNEKLFF. The CDR3 DNA follows: TGCGCCAGCAGCTTACAGGGAACTAATGAAAAACTGTTTTTT.

This CDR3 is CASSLGAGVTDTQYF. CDR3 sequence (DNA): TGTGCCAGCAGCCTAGGGGCGGGAGTTACAGATACGCAGTATTTT. The chain links TRBV7-9 to TRBJ2-3; 7 positions match TRBD2. Germline V gives CDR1 SEHNR, CDR2 FQNEAQ (reference sequence). V lost 5 bases and J lost 3; bases outside the gene matches: 8. The CDR3 length is 15 residues.

The CDR3 reads CASSLDTYFYGYTF. The CDR3 nucleotides are TGTGCCAGCAGCTTGGATACGTACTTCTATGGCTACACCTTC. This chain joins TRBV7-9 and TRBJ1-2, with unresolved D. CDR1 and CDR2 from the germline V gene are SEHNR and FQNEAQ (reference sequence). The CDR3 has 14 residues. With 3 bases removed from V and 4 bases from J, the gap between germline ends came to 12 bases.

The chain uses TRBV7-8 and TRBJ1-2; the D gene is possibly TRBD1 (5 bases). CDR3 size: 18 residues. V dropped 2 bases and J dropped 0 bases, with 19 bases sitting between them. Germline CDR1 reads SGHVS; CDR2 reads FQNEAQ. The CDR3 is CASSLRLRVTVANYGYTF. CDR3 nucleotides: TGTGCCAGCAGCTTAAGGCTCAGGGTAACAGTAGCTAACTATGGCTACACCTTC.

The rearrangement joins TRBV11-2 to TRBJ2-6; D unclear. This CDR3 contains 11 residues. Germline loops: CDR1 SGHAT, CDR2 FQNNGV. The V end was cut by 7 bases, the J end by 8 bases, with 6 bases between. CDR3 protein: CASTSSNVLTF. The CDR3, as DNA: TGTGCCAGCACGTCGTCCAACGTCCTGACTTTC.

The genes are TRBV7-2 and TRBJ1-2; 7 bases match TRBD1. Trimming took 5 bases from V and 6 from J; bases not matched to a gene: 9. CDR1 SGHTA and CDR2 FQGNSA come from the germline V gene. This CDR3 has 14 residues. The CDR3 region has the DNA TGTGCCAGCAGCATTCAGGGGGGGAGTCATGGCTACACCTTC. Translated, it gives CASSIQGGSHGYTF.

The V call is TRBV10-2, the J call TRBJ2-3; 10 positions match TRBD2. Germline CDR1 WSHSY, CDR2 SAAADI. This CDR3 has 14 residues. V shed 6 bases and J 6 bases; nucleotides not matched to a gene: 6. The CDR3 DNA sequence: TGCGCCAGCAGACTAGCGGGAACTTCCGATACGCAGTATTTT. The encoded protein is CASRLAGTSDTQYF.

V is TRBV9 and J is TRBJ2-1; a weak D match, TRBD1 (5 bases). V lost 1 base and J lost 5, with 10 bases in between. The CDR3 spans 14 residues. In germline, CDR1 is SGDLS, CDR2 YYNGEE. The CDR3 is CASSVTGENNEQFF. DNA of the CDR3: TGTGCCAGCAGCGTAACAGGCGAGAACAATGAGCAGTTCTTC.